The 3 T cell receptor beta chains given below trace back to one sample, sequenced in a study of identifying expanded T cells in peripheral blood. Sequenced by immunoSEQ multiplex PCR; TCRdb stores in-frame clones only, minus some. Of fewer than 85,000 clones listed, just under 85% are singletons. The sample comprised blood. These receptor sequences come from a person aged 18 to 70 in good health.

The gene calls are TRBV5-6 and TRBJ2-3, with TRBD1 as a possible D gene (6 bases). The CDR3 spans 13 residues. V was trimmed by 4 bases and J by 2 bases, leaving 8 bases between them. The germline V gene has CDR1 SGHDT and CDR2 YYEEEE. The CDR3 loop is CASSRDNTDTQYF. CDR3 nucleotide sequence: TGTGCCAGCAGCAGGGACAACACAGATACGCAGTATTTT. The entire variable domain, with the rest obtained from reference TRBV5-6 and TRBJ2-3, is as follows: DAGVTQSPTHLIKTRGQQVTLRCSPKSGHDTVSWYQQALGQGPQFIFQYYEEEERQRGNFPDRFSGHQFPNYSSELNVNALLLGDSALYLCASSRDNTDTQYFGPGTRLTVL.

In its sample, this clone was seen once. The rearrangement joins TRBV7-9 to TRBJ2-1; 10 bases agree with TRBD2. Germline V gene data show CDR1 as SEHNR and CDR2 as FQNEAQ (reference sequence). CDR3 length: 16 residues. After removal of 2 bases from V and 3 bases from J, the junction contained 4 bases not matched to a gene. Written as DNA, the CDR3 is TGTGCCAGCAGCTTAACAGCTAGCGGGAGCTACAATGAGCAGTTCTTC. Its protein is CASSLTASGSYNEQFF.

This sequence joins TRBV7-9 and TRBJ1-6; no clear D gene. The V gene lost 1 base and the J gene lost 3 bases, with 7 bases spanning the gap. This CDR3 has 15 amino acids. CDR1 is SEHNR, CDR2 FQNEAQ, per germline (reference sequence). The CDR3 sequence: CASSLDRSYNSPLHF. The CDR3 DNA reads TGTGCCAGCAGCTTAGACAGAAGCTATAATTCACCCCTCCACTTT.